A selection of T cell receptor beta chains follows, all from one sample in a study of CD8 T cells in Susac syndrome. TCRdb used MiXCR to reprocess the immunoSEQ multiplex PCR reads, holding one entry per CDR3 protein. Among 230,000 or so distinct CDR3 sequences, about 95% were seen once, and the ten largest hold about 0.091%. The sample comprised CD4+ T cells from PBMCs. The receptor set was obtained from a human donor with multiple sclerosis. The CDR3 runs from the conserved cysteine through the conserved F or W. D genes are given only for firm matches. Not all rows give a size; the values are once, few, many and, for expanded clones, a class.

D,size,V,J,DNA,CDR3
TRBD1,-,TRBV20-1,TRBJ2-1,TGCAGTGCTAGACAGGGGGCTTCCTACAATGAGCAGTTCTTC,CSARQGASYNEQFF
-,-,TRBV5-6,TRBJ1-5,TGTGCCAGCAGCTTGGGGAACAATCAGCCCCAGCATTTT,CASSLGNNQPQHF
-,-,TRBV20-1,TRBJ2-3,TGCAGTGCTAGAGATAGAAGCAAGGAACAGTATTTT,CSARDRSKEQYF
-,once,TRBV3-1,TRBJ2-3,TGTGCCAGCAGCCCTTATACGCAGTATTTT,CASSPYTQYF
-,-,TRBV28,TRBJ2-6,TGTGCCAGCAGAAGTTGGAGGACAGACGATTTGGCTGGGGCCAACGTCCTGACTTTC,CASRSWRTDDLAGANVLTF
-,-,TRBV4-2,TRBJ2-7,TGTGCCAGCAGCCAGCCCGATGATTACGAGCAGTACTTC,CASSQPDDYEQYF
-,-,TRBV29-1,TRBJ2-2,TGCAGCGTGATACCGACAGCCGGGGAGCTGTTTTTT,CSVIPTAGELFF
TRBD1,once,TRBV28,TRBJ1-2,TGTGCCAGCAGGCAGGACAGGGGGCCGGGCACCTTC,CASRQDRGPGTF
-,-,TRBV29-1,TRBJ1-1,TGCAGCGCGAGCCACGGTCACACTGAAGCTTTCTTT,CSASHGHTEAFF
-,-,TRBV3-1,TRBJ1-5,TGTGCCAGCAGCCAAGACGGCAGACAGGTTCGGCATTTT,CASSQDGRQVRHF
TRBD2,-,TRBV19,TRBJ2-7,TGTGCCAGTAGTCCAGCGGGGTTAGTCTACGAGCAGTACTTC,CASSPAGLVYEQYF
-,-,TRBV20-1,TRBJ2-3,TGCAGTGCTCAACTTGCAGATACGCAGTATTTT,CSAQLADTQYF
-,-,TRBV9,TRBJ1-2,TGTGCCAGCAGCGCTCCGGGCCCTTATGGCTACACCTTC,CASSAPGPYGYTF
TRBD1,-,TRBV20-1,TRBJ2-7,TGCAGTGCTTTAGGACAGGGGCAAATCTCCTACGAGCAGTACTTC,CSALGQGQISYEQYF
-,-,TRBV20-1,TRBJ1-1,TGCAGTGCTAGTATGGGGAAGGGAGCTTTCTTT,CSASMGKGAFF
TRBD2,-,TRBV20-1,TRBJ2-5,TGCAGTGCTACCCAAATAGCGGGGGGCGAAGAGACCCAGTACTTC,CSATQIAGGEETQYF
-,-,TRBV7-6,TRBJ2-2,TGTGCCAGCAGCTTTAGATGGGCCGCGACGGCAAAGAACACCGGGGAGCTGTTTTTT,CASSFRWAATAKNTGELFF
TRBD2,-,TRBV12-3/TRBV12-4,TRBJ2-2,TGTGCCAGCAGTTGGACTAGCGGCTCATCCGGGGAGCTGTTTTTT,CASSWTSGSSGELFF
-,-,TRBV9,TRBJ2-2,TGTGCCAGCAGCGTTACGGGCGGGGAGCTGTTTTTT,CASSVTGGELFF
-,-,TRBV30,TRBJ2-7,TGTGCCTGGAGACAGGGCCCGTACGAGCAGTACTTC,CAWRQGPYEQYF
-,-,TRBV6-5,TRBJ2-1,TGTGCCAGCAGTTACTCCTCACCTCGCAGGTCCAATGAGCAGTTCTTC,CASSYSSPRRSNEQFF
-,-,TRBV7-8,TRBJ1-1,TGTGCCAGCAGACTGAGGGTGTCGAACACTGAAGCTTTCTTT,CASRLRVSNTEAFF
-,-,TRBV4-1,TRBJ1-2,TGCGCCAGCAGCCAAGGGCAGGGAGGTTATGGCTACACCTTC,CASSQGQGGYGYTF
TRBD1,-,TRBV25-1,TRBJ1-4,TGTGCCAGTAACGGGGACAGGGGAGGTGAAAAACTGTTTTTT,CASNGDRGGEKLFF
-,-,TRBV20-1,TRBJ1-2,TGCAGTGCTAGTCCTAAACAGGGTCATGGCTACACCTTC,CSASPKQGHGYTF
-,-,TRBV30,TRBJ1-1,TGTGCCTGGAGGGGGAACACTGAAGCTTTCTTT,CAWRGNTEAFF
-,few,TRBV14,TRBJ2-5,TGTGCCAGCAGCCCGATGACACCCCAAGAGACCCAGTACTTC,CASSPMTPQETQYF
TRBD2,-,TRBV6-5,TRBJ2-3,TGTGCCAGCAGTTACAATGGGGCAGGGAGGGGAGATACGCAGTATTTT,CASSYNGAGRGDTQYF
-,-,TRBV6-5,TRBJ2-6,TGTGCCAGCAGTTCGGACTCTGGGGCCAACGTCCTGACTTTC,CASSSDSGANVLTF